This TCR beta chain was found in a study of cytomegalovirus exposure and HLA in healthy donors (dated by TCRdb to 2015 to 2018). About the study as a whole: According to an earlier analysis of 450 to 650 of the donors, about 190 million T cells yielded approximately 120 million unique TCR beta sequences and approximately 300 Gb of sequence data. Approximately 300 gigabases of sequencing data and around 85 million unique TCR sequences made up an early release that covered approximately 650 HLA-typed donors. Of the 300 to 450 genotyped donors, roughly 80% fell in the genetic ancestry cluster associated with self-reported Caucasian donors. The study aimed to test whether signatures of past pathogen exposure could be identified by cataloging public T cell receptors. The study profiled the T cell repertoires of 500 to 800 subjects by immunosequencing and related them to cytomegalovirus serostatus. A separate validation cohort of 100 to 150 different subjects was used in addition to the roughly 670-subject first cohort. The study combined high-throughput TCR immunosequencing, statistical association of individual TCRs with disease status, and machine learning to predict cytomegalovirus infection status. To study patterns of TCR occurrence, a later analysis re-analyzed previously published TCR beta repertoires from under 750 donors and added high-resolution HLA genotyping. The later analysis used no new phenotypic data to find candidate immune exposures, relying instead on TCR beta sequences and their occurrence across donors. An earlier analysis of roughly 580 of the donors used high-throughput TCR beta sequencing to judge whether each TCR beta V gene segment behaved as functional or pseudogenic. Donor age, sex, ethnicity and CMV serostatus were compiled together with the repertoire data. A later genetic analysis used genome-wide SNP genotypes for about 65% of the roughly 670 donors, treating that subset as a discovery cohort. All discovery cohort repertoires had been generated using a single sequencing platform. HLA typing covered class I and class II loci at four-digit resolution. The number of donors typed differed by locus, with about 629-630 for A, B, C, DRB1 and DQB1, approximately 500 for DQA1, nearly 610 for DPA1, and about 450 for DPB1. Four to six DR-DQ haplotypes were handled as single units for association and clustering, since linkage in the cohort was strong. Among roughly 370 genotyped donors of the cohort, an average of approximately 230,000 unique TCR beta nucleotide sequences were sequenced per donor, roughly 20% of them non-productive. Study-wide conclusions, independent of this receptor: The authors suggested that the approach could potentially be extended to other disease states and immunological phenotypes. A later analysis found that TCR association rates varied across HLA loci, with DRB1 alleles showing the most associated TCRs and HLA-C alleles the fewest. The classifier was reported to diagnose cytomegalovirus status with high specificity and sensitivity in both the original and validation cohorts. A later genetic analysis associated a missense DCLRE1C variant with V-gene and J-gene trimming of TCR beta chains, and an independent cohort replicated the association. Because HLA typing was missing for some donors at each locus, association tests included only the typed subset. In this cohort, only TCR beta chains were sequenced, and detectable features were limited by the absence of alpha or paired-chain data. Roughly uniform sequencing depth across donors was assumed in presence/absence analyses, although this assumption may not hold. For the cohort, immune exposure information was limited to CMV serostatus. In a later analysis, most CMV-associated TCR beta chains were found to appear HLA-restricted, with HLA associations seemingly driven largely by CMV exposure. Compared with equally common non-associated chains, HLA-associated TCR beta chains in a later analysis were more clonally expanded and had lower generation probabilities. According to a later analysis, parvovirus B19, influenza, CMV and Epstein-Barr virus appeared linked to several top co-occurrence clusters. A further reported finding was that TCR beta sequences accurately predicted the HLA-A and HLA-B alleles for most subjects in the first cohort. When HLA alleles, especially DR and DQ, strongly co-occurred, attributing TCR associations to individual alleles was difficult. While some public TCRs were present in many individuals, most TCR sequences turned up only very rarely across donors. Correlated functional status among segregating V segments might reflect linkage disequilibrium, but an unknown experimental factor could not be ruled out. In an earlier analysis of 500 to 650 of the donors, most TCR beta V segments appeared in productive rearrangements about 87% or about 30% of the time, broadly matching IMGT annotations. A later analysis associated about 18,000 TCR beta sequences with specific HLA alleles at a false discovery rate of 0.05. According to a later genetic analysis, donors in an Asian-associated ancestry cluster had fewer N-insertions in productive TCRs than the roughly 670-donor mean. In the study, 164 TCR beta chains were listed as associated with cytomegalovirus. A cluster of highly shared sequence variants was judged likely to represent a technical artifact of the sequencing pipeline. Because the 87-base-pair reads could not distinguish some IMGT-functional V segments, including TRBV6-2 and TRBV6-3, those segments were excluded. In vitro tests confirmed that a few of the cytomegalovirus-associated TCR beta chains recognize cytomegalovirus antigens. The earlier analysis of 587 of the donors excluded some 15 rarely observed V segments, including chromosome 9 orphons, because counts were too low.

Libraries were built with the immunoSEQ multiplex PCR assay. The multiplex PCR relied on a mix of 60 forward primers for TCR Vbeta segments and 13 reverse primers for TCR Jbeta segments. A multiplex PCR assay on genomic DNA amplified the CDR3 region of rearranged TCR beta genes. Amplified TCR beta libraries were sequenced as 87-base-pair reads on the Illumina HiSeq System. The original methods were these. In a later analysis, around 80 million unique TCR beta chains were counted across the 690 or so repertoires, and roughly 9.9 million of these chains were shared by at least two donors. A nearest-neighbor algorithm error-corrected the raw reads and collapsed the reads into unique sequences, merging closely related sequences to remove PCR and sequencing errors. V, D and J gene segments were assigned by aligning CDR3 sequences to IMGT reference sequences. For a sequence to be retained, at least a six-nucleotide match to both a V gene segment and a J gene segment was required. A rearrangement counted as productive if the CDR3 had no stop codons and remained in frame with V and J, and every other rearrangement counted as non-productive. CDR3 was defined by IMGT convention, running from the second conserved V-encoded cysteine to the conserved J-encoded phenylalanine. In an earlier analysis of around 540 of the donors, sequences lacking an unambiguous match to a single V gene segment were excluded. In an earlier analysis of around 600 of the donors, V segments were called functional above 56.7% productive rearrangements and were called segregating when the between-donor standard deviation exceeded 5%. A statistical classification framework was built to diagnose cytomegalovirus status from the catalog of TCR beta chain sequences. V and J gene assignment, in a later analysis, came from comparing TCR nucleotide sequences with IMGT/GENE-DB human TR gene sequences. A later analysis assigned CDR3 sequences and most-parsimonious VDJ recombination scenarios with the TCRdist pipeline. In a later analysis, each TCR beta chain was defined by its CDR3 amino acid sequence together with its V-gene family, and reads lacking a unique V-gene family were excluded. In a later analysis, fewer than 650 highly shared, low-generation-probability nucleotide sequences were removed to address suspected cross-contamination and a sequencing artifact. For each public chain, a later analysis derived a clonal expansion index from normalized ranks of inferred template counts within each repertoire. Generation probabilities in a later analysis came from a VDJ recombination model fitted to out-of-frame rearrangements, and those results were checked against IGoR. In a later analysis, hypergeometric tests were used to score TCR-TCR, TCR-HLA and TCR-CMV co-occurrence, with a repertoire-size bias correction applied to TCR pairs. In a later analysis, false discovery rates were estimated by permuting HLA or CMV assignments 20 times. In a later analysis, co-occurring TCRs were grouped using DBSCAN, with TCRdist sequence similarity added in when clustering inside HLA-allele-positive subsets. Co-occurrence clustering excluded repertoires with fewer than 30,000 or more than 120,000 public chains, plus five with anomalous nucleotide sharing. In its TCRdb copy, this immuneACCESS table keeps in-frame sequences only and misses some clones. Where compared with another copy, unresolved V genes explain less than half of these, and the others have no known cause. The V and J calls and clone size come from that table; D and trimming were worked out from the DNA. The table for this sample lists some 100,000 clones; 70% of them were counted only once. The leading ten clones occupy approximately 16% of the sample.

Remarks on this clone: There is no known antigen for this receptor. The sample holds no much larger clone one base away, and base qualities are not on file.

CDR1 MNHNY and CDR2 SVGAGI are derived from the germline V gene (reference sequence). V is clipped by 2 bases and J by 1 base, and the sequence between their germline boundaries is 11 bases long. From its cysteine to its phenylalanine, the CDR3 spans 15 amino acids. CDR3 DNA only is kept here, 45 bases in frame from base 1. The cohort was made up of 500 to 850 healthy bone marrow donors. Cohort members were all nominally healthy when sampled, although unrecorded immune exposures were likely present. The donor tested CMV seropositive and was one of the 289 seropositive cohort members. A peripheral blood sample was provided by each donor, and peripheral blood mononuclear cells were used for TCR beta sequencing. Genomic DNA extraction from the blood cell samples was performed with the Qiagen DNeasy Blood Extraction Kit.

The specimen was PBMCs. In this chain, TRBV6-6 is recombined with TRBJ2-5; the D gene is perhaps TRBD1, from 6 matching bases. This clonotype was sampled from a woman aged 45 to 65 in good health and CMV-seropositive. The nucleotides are TGTGCCAGCAGTTACGTTGGACAGAGCCAAGAGACCCAGTACTTC. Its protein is CASSYVGQSQETQYF.